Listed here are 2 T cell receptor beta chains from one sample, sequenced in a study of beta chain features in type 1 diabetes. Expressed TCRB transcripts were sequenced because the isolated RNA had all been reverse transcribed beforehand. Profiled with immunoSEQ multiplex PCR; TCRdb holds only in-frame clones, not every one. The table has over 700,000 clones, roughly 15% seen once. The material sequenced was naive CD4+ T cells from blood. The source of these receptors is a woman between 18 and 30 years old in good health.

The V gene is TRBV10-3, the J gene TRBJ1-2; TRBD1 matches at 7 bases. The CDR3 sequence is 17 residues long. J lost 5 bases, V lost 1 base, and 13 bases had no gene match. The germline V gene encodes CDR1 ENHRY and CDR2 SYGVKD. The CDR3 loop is CAISELTLDRERYGYTF. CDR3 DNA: TGTGCCATCAGTGAGTTAACTTTAGACAGGGAAAGATATGGCTACACCTTC.

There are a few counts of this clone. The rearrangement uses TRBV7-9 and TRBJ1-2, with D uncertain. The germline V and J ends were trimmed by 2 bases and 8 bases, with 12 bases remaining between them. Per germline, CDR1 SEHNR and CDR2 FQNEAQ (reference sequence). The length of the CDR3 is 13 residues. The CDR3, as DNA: TGTGCCAGCAGCTTAAGGCCGGGAGAAGGCTACACCTTC. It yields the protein CASSLRPGEGYTF. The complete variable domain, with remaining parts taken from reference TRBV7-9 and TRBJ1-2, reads DTGVSQNPRHKITKRGQNVTFRCDPISEHNRLYWYRQTLGQGPEFLTYFQNEAQLEKSRLLSDRFSAERPKGSFSTLEIQRTEQGDSAMYLCASSLRPGEGYTFGSGTRLTVV.